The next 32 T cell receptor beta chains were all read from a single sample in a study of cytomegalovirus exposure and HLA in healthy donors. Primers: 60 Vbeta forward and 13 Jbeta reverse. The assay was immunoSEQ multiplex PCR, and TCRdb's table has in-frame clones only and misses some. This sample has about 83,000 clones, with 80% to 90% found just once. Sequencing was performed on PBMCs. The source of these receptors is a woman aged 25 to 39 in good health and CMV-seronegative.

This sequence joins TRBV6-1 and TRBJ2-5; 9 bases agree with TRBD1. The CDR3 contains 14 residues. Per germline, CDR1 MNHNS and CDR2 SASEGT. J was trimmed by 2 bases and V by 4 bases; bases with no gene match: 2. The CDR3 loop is CASSVGQGQETQYF. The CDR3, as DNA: TGTGCCAGCAGTGTTGGACAGGGGCAAGAGACCCAGTACTTC.

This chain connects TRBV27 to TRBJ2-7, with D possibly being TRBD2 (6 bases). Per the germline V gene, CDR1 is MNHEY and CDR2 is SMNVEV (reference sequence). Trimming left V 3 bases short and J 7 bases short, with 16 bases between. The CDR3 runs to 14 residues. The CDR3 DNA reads TGTGCCAGCAGTTTGAGGGCAAGCCGGGGGGAGCAGTACTTC. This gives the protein CASSLRASRGEQYF.

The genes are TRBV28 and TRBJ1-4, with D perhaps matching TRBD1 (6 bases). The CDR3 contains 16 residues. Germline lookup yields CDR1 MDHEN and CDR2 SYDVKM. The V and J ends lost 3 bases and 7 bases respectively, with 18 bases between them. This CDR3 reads CASSFSLGGEGEKLFF. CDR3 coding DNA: TGTGCCAGCAGTTTTTCATTAGGGGGAGAAGGTGAAAAACTGTTTTTT.

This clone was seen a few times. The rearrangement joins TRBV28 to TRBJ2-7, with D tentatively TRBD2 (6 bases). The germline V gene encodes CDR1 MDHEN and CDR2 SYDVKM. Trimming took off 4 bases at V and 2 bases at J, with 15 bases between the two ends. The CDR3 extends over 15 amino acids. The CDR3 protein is CASSSAGTFPYEQYF. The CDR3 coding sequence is TGTGCCAGCAGTTCCGCCGGGACTTTTCCCTACGAGCAGTACTTC.

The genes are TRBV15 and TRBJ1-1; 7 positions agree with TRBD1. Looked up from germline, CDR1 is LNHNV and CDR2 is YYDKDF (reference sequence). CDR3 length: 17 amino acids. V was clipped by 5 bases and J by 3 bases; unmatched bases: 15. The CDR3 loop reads CATSSRGGGSMYTEAFF. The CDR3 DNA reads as TGTGCCACCAGCTCCCGAGGAGGGGGCTCGATGTACACTGAAGCTTTCTTT.

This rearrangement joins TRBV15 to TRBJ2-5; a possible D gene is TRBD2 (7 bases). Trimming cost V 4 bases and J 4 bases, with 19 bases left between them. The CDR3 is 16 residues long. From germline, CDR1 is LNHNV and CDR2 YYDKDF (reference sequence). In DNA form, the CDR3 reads TGTGCCACCAGCATGCCCGGGGGGCCCAGGGCAGAGACCCAGTACTTC. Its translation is CATSMPGGPRAETQYF.

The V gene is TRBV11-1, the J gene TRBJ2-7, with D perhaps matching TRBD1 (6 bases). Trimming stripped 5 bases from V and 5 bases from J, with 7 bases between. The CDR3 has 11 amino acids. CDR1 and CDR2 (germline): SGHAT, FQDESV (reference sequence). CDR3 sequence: CASSRDNEQYF. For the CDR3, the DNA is TGTGCCAGCAGCCGGGACAACGAGCAGTACTTC.

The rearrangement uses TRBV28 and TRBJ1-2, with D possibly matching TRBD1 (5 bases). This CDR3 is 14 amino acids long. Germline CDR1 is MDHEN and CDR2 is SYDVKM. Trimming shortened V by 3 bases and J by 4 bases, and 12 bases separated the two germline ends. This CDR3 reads CASSLVRESYGYTF. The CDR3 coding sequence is TGTGCCAGCAGTTTGGTCAGGGAAAGCTATGGCTACACCTTC.

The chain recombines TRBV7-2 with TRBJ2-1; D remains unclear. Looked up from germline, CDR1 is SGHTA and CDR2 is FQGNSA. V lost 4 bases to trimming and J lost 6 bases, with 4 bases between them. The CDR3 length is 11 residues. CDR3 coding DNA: TGTGCCAGCAGCTCATTCAATGAGCAGTTCTTC. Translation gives CASSSFNEQFF.

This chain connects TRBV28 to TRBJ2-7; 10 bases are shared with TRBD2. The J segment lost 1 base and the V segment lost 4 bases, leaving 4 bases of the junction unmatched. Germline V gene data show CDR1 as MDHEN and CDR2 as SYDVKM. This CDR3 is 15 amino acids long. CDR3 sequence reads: CASSSVAGGSYEQYF. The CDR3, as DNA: TGTGCCAGCAGTTCAGTAGCGGGAGGTTCCTACGAGCAGTACTTC.

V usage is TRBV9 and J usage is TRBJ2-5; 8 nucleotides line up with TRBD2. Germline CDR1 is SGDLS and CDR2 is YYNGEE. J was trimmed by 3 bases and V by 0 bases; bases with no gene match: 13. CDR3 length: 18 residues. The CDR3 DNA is TGTGCCAGCAGCGTAGCTCCCGAGGGGGGACTAGGAAAAGAGACCCAGTACTTC. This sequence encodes CASSVAPEGGLGKETQYF.

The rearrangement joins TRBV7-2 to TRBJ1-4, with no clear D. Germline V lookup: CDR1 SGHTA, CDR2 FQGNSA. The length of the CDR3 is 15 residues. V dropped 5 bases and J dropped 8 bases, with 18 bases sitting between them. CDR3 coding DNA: TGTGCCAGCAGCGAACCGGGTCGAGGGATCGAAAAACTGTTTTTT. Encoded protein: CASSEPGRGIEKLFF.

CDR3: CASSFDRGTEKLFF. CDR3 bases: TGTGCCAGCAGTTTCGACAGGGGCACTGAAAAACTGTTTTTT. J is TRBJ1-4 and V is TRBV28; 8 bases are a match to TRBD1. With V trimmed by 3 bases and J by 7 bases, 4 bases remained unmatched. This CDR3 has 14 residues. In germline, CDR1 is MDHEN, CDR2 SYDVKM. Full variable domain (rest looked up from reference TRBV28 and TRBJ1-4): DVKVTQSSRYLVKRTGEKVFLECVQDMDHENMFWYRQDPGLGLRLIYFSYDVKMKEKGDIPEGYSVSREKKERFSLILESASTNQTSMYLCASSFDRGTEKLFFGSGTQLSVL.

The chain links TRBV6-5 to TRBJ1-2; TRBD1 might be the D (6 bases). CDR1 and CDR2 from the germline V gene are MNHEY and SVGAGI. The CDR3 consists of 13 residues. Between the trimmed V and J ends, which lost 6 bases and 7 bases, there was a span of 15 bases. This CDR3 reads CASSRTSGVGYTF. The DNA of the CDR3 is TGTGCCAGCAGCCGTACCTCAGGGGTTGGCTACACCTTC.

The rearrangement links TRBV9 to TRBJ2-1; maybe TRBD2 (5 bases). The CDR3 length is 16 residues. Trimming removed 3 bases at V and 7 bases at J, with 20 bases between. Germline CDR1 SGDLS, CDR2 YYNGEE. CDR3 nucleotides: TGTGCCAGCAGCGCGGGTCCTAGCCTTGGGATGAATGAGCAGTTCTTC. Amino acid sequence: CASSAGPSLGMNEQFF. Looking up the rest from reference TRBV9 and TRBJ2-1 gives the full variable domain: DSGVTQTPKHLITATGQRVTLRCSPRSGDLSVYWYQQSLDQGLQFLIQYYNGEERAKGNILERFSAQQFPDLHSELNLSSLELGDSALYFCASSAGPSLGMNEQFFGPGTRLTVL.

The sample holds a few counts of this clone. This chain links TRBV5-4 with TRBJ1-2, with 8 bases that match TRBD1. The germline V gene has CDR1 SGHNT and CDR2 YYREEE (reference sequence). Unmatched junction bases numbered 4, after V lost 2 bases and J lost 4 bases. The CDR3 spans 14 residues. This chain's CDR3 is CASSLPDRGYGYTF. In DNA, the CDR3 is TGTGCCAGCAGCTTACCCGACAGGGGCTATGGCTACACCTTC.

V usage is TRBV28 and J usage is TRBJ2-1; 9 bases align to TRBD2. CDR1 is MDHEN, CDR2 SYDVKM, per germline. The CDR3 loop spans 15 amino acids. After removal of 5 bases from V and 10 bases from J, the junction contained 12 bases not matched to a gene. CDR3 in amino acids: CASSPTGLAKKEQFF. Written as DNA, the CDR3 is TGTGCCAGCAGTCCCACGGGACTAGCTAAGAAAGAGCAGTTCTTC.

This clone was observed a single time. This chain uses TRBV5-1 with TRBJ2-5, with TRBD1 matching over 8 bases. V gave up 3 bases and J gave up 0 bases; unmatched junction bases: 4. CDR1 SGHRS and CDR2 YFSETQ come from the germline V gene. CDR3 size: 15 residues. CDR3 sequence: CASSSGTGNQETQYF. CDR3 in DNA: TGCGCCAGCAGCTCGGGGACAGGCAACCAAGAGACCCAGTACTTC.

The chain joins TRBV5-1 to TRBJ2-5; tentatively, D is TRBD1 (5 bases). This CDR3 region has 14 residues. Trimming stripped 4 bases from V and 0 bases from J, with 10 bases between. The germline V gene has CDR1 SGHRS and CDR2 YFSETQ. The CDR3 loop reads CASSARVNQETQYF. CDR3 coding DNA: TGCGCCAGCAGCGCCAGGGTTAACCAAGAGACCCAGTACTTC.

The DNA of the CDR3 is TGCGCCAGCAGCTTGGTTCGGAACACTGAAGCTTTCTTT. It codes for CASSLVRNTEAFF. The chain joins TRBV5-1 to TRBJ1-1; D unresolved. Germline CDR1 and CDR2: SGHRS and YFSETQ. Trimming stripped 0 bases from V and 1 base from J, with 4 bases between. This CDR3 is built from 13 residues. Supplemented by reference TRBV5-1 and TRBJ1-1, the full variable domain reads KAGVTQTPRYLIKTRGQQVTLSCSPISGHRSVSWYQQTPGQGLQFLFEYFSETQRNKGNFPGRFSGRQFSNSRSEMNVSTLELGDSALYLCASSLVRNTEAFFGQGTRLTVV.

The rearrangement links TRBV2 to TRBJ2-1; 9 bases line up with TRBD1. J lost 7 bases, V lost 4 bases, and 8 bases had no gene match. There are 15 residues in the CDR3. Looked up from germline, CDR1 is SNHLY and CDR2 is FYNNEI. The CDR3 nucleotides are TGTGCCAGCAGTGGGCCTTGGGACAGGGCTAATGAGCAGTTCTTC. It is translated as CASSGPWDRANEQFF. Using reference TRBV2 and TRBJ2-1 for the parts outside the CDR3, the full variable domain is EPEVTQTPSHQVTQMGQEVILRCVPISNHLYFYWYRQILGQKVEFLVSFYNNEISEKSEIFDDQFSVERPDGSNFTLKIRSTKLEDSAMYFCASSGPWDRANEQFFGPGTRLTVL.

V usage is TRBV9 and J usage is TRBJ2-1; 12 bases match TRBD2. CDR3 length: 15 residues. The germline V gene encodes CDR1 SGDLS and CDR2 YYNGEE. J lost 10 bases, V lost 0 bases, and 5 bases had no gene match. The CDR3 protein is CASSVAASGRGEQFF. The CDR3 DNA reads TGTGCCAGCAGCGTAGCTGCTAGCGGGAGGGGGGAGCAGTTCTTC.

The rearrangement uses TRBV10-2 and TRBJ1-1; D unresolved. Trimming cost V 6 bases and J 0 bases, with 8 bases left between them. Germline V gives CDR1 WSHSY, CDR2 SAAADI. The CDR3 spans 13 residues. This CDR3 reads CASREGVNTEAFF. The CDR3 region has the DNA TGCGCCAGCAGGGAGGGAGTGAACACTGAAGCTTTCTTT.

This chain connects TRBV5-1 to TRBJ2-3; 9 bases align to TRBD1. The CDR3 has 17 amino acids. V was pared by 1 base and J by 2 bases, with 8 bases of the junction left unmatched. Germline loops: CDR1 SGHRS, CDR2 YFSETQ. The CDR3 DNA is TGCGCCAGCAGCTTGAGCCGAGGACAGGGGATCACAGATACGCAGTATTTT. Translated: CASSLSRGQGITDTQYF.

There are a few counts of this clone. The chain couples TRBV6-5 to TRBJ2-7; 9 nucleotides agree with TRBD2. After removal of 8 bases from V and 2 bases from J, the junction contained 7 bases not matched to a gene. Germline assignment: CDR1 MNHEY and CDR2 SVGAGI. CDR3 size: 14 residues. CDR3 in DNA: TGTGCCAGCTCTACGGGACTAGCCGCCTACGAGCAGTACTTC. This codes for CASSTGLAAYEQYF.

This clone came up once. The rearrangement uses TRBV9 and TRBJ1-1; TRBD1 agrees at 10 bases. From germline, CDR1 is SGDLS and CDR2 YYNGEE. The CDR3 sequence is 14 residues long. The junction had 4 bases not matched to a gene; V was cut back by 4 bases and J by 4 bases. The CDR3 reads CASSPRDRGTEAFF. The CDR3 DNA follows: TGTGCCAGCAGCCCCCGGGACAGGGGCACTGAAGCTTTCTTT.

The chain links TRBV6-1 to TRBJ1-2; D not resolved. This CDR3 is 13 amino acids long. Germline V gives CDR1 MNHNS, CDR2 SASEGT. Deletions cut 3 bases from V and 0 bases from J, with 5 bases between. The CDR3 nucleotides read TGTGCCAGCAGTGACTACCCTAACTATGGCTACACCTTC. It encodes CASSDYPNYGYTF.

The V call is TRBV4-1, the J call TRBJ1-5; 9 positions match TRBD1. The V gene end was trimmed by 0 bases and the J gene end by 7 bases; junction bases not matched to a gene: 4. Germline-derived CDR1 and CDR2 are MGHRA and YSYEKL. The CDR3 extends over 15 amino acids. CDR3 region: CASSQESGTGQPQHF. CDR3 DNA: TGCGCCAGCAGCCAAGAGTCGGGGACAGGGCAGCCCCAGCATTTT.

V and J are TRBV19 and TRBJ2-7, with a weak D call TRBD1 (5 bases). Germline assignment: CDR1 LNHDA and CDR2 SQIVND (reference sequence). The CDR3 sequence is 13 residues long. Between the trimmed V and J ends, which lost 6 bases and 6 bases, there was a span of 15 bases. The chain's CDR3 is CASSGQGWGEQYF. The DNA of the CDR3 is TGTGCCAGTAGCGGGCAGGGATGGGGCGAGCAGTACTTC.

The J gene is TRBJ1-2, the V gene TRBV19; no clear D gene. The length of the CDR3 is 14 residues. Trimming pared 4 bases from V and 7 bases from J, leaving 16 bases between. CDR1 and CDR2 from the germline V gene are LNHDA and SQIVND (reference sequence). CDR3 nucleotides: TGTGCCAGTAGTAGACCATCGACTGTAGTTGGCTACACCTTC. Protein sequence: CASSRPSTVVGYTF.

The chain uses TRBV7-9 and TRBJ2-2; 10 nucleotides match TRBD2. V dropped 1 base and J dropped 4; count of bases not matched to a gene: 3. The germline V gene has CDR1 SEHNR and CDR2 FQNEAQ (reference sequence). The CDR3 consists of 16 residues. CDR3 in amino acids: CASSLGGLASTGELFF. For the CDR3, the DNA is TGTGCCAGCAGCTTAGGGGGACTAGCGAGCACCGGGGAGCTGTTTTTT.

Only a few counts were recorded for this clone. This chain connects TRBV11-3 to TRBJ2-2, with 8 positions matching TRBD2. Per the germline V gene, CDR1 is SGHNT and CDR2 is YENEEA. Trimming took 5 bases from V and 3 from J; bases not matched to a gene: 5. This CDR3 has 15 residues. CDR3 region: CASSVGLGHTGELFF. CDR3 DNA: TGTGCCAGCAGCGTGGGACTAGGGCACACCGGGGAGCTGTTTTTT.